This TCR beta chain is drawn from a study of Tregs in tolerant kidney transplant recipients. This CDR3 is built from 13 residues. The germline V gene encodes CDR1 SGHRS and CDR2 YFSETQ. Trimming took 4 bases from V and 3 from J, leaving 10 bases between them. The data were produced by immunoSEQ multiplex PCR, yet TCRdb's version contains in-frame clones alone and is incomplete. The sample has over 50,000 clones, approximately 85% seen once. Thawed PBMCs were FACS-sorted into unstimulated CD4+CD25+CD127- regulatory T cells, CD4+CD25- non-regulatory cells, CD4 and CD8 cells. Sequencing used Tregs from blood, obtained before the transplant. The chain combines TRBV5-1 with TRBJ1-2, with no clear D. The source is a human donor who received a combined kidney and bone marrow transplant. The DNA for the CDR3 is TGCGCCAGCAGCGCGGACGGATACTATGGCTACACCTTC. Protein: CASSADGYYGYTF.